Below are 32 T cell receptor beta chains sequenced from a single sample in a study of blood T cell repertoires in COVID-19. Profiled with immunoSEQ multiplex PCR; TCRdb holds only in-frame clones, not every one. The sample lists about 100,000 clones; about 80% were seen once. The specimen was peripheral blood. These receptors all stem from a man aged 65 to 85 with acute or convalescent COVID-19.

This clone has only a few counts. V is TRBV5-5 and J is TRBJ1-1; TRBD1 matches at 8 bases. The ends lost 1 base at V and 4 bases at J; junction bases unmatched: 3. CDR3 length: 14 residues. The germline V gene has CDR1 SGHKS and CDR2 YYEKEE (reference sequence). CDR3 bases: TGTGCCAGCAGCTTGCAGGGGGCGGGCACTGAAGCTTTCTTT. Its protein is CASSLQGAGTEAFF.

This CDR3 reads CASSYGSNSPLHF. CDR3 bases: TGTGCCAGCAGTTACGGCAGTAATTCACCCCTCCACTTT. This chain connects TRBV6-5 to TRBJ1-6; D unresolved. The V and J ends lost 2 bases and 6 bases respectively, with 5 bases between them. This CDR3 has 13 residues. CDR1 is MNHEY and CDR2 is SVGAGI in the germline V gene.

The chain combines TRBV7-8 with TRBJ1-2; 7 bases map to TRBD1. The V segment lost 0 bases and the J segment 4 bases; nucleotides outside the gene matches: 2. Germline V gene lookup returns CDR1 SGHVS and CDR2 FQNEAQ. The CDR3 totals 14 residues. CDR3 in DNA: TGTGCCAGCAGCTTAGCCCACAGGGGCTATGGCTACACCTTC. It translates to CASSLAHRGYGYTF.

The chain combines TRBV7-9 with TRBJ1-4, with D perhaps matching TRBD1 (5 bases). This CDR3 spans 14 amino acids. V lost 3 bases and J 5 bases, leaving 10 bases between the germline ends. CDR1 and CDR2 from the germline V gene are SEHNR and FQNEAQ (reference sequence). CDR3: CASSFLRANEKLFF. DNA of the CDR3: TGTGCCAGCAGCTTCCTCAGGGCCAATGAAAAACTGTTTTTT.

This rearrangement joins TRBV2 to TRBJ1-5; 10 bases align to TRBD1. CDR3 length equals 16 residues. V gave up 5 bases and J gave up 3 bases; unmatched junction bases: 7. The germline CDR1 and CDR2 sequences are SNHLY and FYNNEI. The chain's CDR3 is CASSPDRGRINQPQHF. The DNA for the CDR3 is TGTGCCAGCAGTCCCGACAGGGGGCGTATCAATCAGCCCCAGCATTTT.

This chain uses TRBV7-8 with TRBJ2-1, with 10 bases that match TRBD2. CDR3 length: 19 amino acids. Germline trimming cut 0 bases from V and 0 bases from J; bases unmatched to any gene: 8. Germline CDR1 and CDR2: SGHVS and FQNEAQ. The CDR3 DNA reads TGTGCCAGCAGCTTAGCGCTAGCGGGGGAGTCTTACTCCTACAATGAGCAGTTCTTC. This translates into CASSLALAGESYSYNEQFF.

The rearrangement joins TRBV2 to TRBJ2-3, with TRBD2 as a possible D gene (6 bases). The V gene's germline CDR1 is SNHLY and CDR2 FYNNEI. The CDR3 has 17 amino acids. With 4 bases removed from V and 2 bases from J, the gap between germline ends came to 19 bases. The CDR3 bases are TGTGCCAGCAGTGTCTATACTAGCCCCACTCACACAGATACGCAGTATTTT. Amino acid sequence: CASSVYTSPTHTDTQYF.

The V and J genes are TRBV6-1 and TRBJ1-5; no definite D call. Germline CDR1 is MNHNS and CDR2 is SASEGT. V was cut by 3 bases and J by 4 bases, with 10 bases left in between. This CDR3 is 14 amino acids long. This chain's CDR3 is CASSESPRNQPQHF. CDR3 bases: TGTGCCAGCAGTGAGTCCCCCAGGAATCAGCCCCAGCATTTT.

This clone was detected once. V is TRBV7-2 and J is TRBJ2-1; 8 bases agree with TRBD1. The length of the CDR3 is 16 residues. Per the germline V gene, CDR1 is SGHTA and CDR2 is FQGNSA. Trimming took 1 base from V and 6 from J; bases not matched to a gene: 8. Written as DNA, the CDR3 is TGTGCCAGCAGCTTAGGGGGACAGGTGGGGCTCAATGAGCAGTTCTTC. It specifies CASSLGGQVGLNEQFF.

J is TRBJ1-3 and V is TRBV6-1; no reliable D call. There are 17 residues in the CDR3. Trimming took 0 bases from V and 0 from J, leaving 12 bases between them. Germline-derived CDR1 and CDR2 are MNHNS and SASEGT. This chain's CDR3 is CASSEALGGISGNTIYF. In DNA, the CDR3 is TGTGCCAGCAGTGAAGCGCTCGGCGGAATCTCTGGAAACACCATATATTTT.

This chain uses TRBV6-1 with TRBJ1-2; D possibly corresponds to TRBD1 (5 bases). This CDR3 region has 13 residues. Trimming removed 6 bases from V and 2 bases from J, with 10 bases in between. Per germline, CDR1 MNHNS and CDR2 SASEGT. CDR3 in DNA: TGTGCCAGCAGGGCCGACAGCAACTATGGCTACACCTTC. This codes for CASRADSNYGYTF.

This chain connects TRBV19 to TRBJ1-5; TRBD1 matches 7 bases. The V and J ends lost 1 base and 0 bases, in that order; junction bases with no gene match: 9. The CDR3 has 18 residues. Looked up from germline, CDR1 is LNHDA and CDR2 is SQIVND (reference sequence). The CDR3 sequence: CASSIGGQRPYSNQPQHF. For the CDR3, the DNA is TGTGCCAGTAGTATAGGGGGACAGCGTCCTTATAGCAATCAGCCCCAGCATTTT.

V usage is TRBV5-1 and J usage is TRBJ1-4; D remains unclear. The CDR3 length is 14 residues. V was shortened by 0 bases and J by 6 bases, with 9 bases between the two germline ends. CDR1 is SGHRS and CDR2 is YFSETQ in the germline V gene. CDR3 sequence: CASSLGRRDEKLFF. CDR3 DNA: TGCGCCAGCAGCTTGGGAAGGCGGGATGAAAAACTGTTTTTT. The full variable domain, rest sourced from reference TRBV5-1 and TRBJ1-4, is KAGVTQTPRYLIKTRGQQVTLSCSPISGHRSVSWYQQTPGQGLQFLFEYFSETQRNKGNFPGRFSGRQFSNSRSEMNVSTLELGDSALYLCASSLGRRDEKLFFGSGTQLSVL.

This clone was observed a single time. V and J are TRBV19 and TRBJ1-4; unclear D gene. Germline lookup yields CDR1 LNHDA and CDR2 SQIVND (reference sequence). The CDR3 spans 13 residues. DNA of the CDR3: TGTGCAACCGCCGGTGGGAGAGGTGAAAAACTGTTTTTT. It encodes CATAGGRGEKLFF.

This clone has a handful of counts. The same CDR3 is also encoded by other DNA sequences in this sample. The chain recombines TRBV10-3 with TRBJ1-5, with 9 nucleotides matching TRBD1. Germline lookup yields CDR1 ENHRY and CDR2 SYGVKD. V was pared by 5 bases and J by 6 bases, with 2 bases of the junction left unmatched. This CDR3 is built from 13 residues. The CDR3 here is CAISSQGAQPQHF. DNA of the CDR3: TGTGCCATCAGTTCACAGGGGGCTCAGCCCCAGCATTTT.

This chain joins TRBV19 and TRBJ2-3; possible D gene TRBD2, 6 bases. Deletions cut 7 bases from V and 6 bases from J, with 26 bases between. There are 17 residues in the CDR3. Looked up from germline, CDR1 is LNHDA and CDR2 is SQIVND (reference sequence). The CDR3: CASNRRLSGFSRDTQYF. CDR3 nucleotides: TGTGCCAGTAATCGACGGCTTAGCGGTTTCTCACGTGATACGCAGTATTTT.

The chain uses TRBV28 and TRBJ1-2; TRBD1 aligns across 8 bases. CDR3 length equals 15 residues. The J segment lost 1 base and the V segment lost 6 bases, leaving 7 bases of the junction unmatched. Germline CDR1 MDHEN, CDR2 SYDVKM. CDR3 bases: TGTGCCAGCAGGGAGGACAGGGCGTTTAACTATGGCTACACCTTC. It yields the protein CASREDRAFNYGYTF.

The chain couples TRBV7-2 to TRBJ1-1; D gene ambiguous. The CDR3 is 15 amino acids. V lost 1 base to trimming and J lost 2 bases, with 11 bases between them. Germline values: CDR1 SGHTA, CDR2 FQGNSA. The CDR3 loop reads CASSLVTDSNTEAFF. CDR3 DNA: TGTGCCAGCAGCTTAGTAACGGACTCTAACACTGAAGCTTTCTTT.

This clone has just a few counts. This chain links TRBV7-3 with TRBJ1-2; the match to TRBD1 covers 8 bases. The CDR3 has 16 amino acids. V shed 3 bases, J shed 4 bases, and the junction held 10 bases outside the gene matches. Germline lookup yields CDR1 SGHTA and CDR2 FQGTGA. CDR3 loop: CASSLGGQEQSYGYTF. Here the CDR3 DNA reads TGTGCCAGCAGCTTGGGGGGACAGGAACAGAGCTATGGCTACACCTTC.

This clone appeared a few times. The chain links TRBV6-6 to TRBJ1-4; 9 nucleotides match TRBD1. CDR1 and CDR2 from the germline V gene are MNHNY and SVGAGI (reference sequence). Trimming took 2 bases from V and 8 from J; bases not matched to a gene: 3. CDR3 length: 14 amino acids. CDR3 sequence: CASSYVGTGEKLFF. CDR3 DNA sequence: TGTGCCAGCAGTTACGTCGGGACAGGGGAAAAACTGTTTTTT.

The chain joins TRBV6-4 to TRBJ2-3, with 10 bases identical to TRBD2. V was pared by 0 bases and J by 1 base, with 1 base of the junction left unmatched. The V gene's germline CDR1 is MRHNA and CDR2 SNTAGT. The CDR3 consists of 16 residues. CDR3 loop: CASSDSLAGGTDTQYF. The CDR3 DNA follows: TGTGCCAGCAGTGACTCGCTAGCGGGGGGCACAGATACGCAGTATTTT.

The J gene is TRBJ1-6, the V gene TRBV7-6; TRBD1 matches 7 bases. After removal of 3 bases from V and 8 bases from J, the junction contained 1 base not matched to a gene. This CDR3 comprises 13 residues. CDR1 SGHVS and CDR2 FNYEAQ come from the germline V gene. The CDR3 is CASSFDRDSPLHF. CDR3 nucleotide sequence: TGTGCCAGCAGCTTTGACAGGGATTCACCCCTCCACTTT.

CDR3 coding DNA: TGTGCCAGCAGCAAAAACCTAAAGGGACAGGGCCCAACCCTTACTAGCACAGATACGCAGTATTTT. Its protein is CASSKNLKGQGPTLTSTDTQYF. The chain couples TRBV21-1 to TRBJ2-3; no DNA check was done on the table's D call, TRBD1. TRBV21-1 is annotated as a pseudogene. The CDR3 contains 22 residues.

CDR3 sequence reads: CASSPPGAGVTDTQYF. The CDR3 DNA sequence: TGTGCCAGCAGCCCGCCCGGAGCGGGGGTCACAGATACGCAGTATTTT. The chain joins TRBV7-2 to TRBJ2-3; the match to TRBD2 covers 8 bases. The germline gives CDR1 SGHTA, CDR2 FQGNSA. There are 16 residues in the CDR3. Germline trimming cut 5 bases from V and 2 bases from J; bases unmatched to any gene: 9.

The chain links TRBV6-6 to TRBJ1-4; 8 bases align to TRBD1. Germline V CDR1 and CDR2: MNHNY, SVGAGI (reference sequence). Unmatched junction bases numbered 7, after V lost 10 bases and J lost 6 bases. The CDR3 extends over 13 amino acids. The CDR3 DNA follows: TGTGCCACACAGGGGGGCGGGTATGAAAAACTGTTTTTT. It specifies CATQGGGYEKLFF.

The count of this clone is one. V is TRBV6-6 and J is TRBJ1-5, with TRBD1 identical over 8 bases. V was pared by 0 bases and J by 5 bases, with 3 bases of the junction left unmatched. CDR1 and CDR2 from the germline V gene are MNHNY and SVGAGI (reference sequence). This CDR3 region has 15 residues. The CDR3 is CASSYSSQGDQPQHF. The CDR3 nucleotides are TGTGCCAGCAGTTACTCGTCACAGGGGGATCAGCCCCAGCATTTT.

The J gene is TRBJ2-3, the V gene TRBV19; D gene unclear. There are 14 residues in the CDR3. The V gene lost 5 bases and the J gene lost 4 bases, with 13 bases spanning the gap. Per the germline V gene, CDR1 is LNHDA and CDR2 is SQIVND (reference sequence). The CDR3 sequence is CASSVITLSDTQYF. CDR3 nucleotide sequence: TGTGCCAGTAGTGTAATTACTTTATCAGATACGCAGTATTTT.

This clone was counted once. The chain joins TRBV9 to TRBJ1-2; no clear D gene. With 0 bases removed from V and 1 base from J, the gap between germline ends came to 16 bases. The CDR3 extends over 17 amino acids. CDR1 is SGDLS, CDR2 YYNGEE, per germline. The CDR3 coding sequence is TGTGCCAGCAGCGTAGGAATGAACCTAAAGCTTAACTATGGCTACACCTTC. As protein: CASSVGMNLKLNYGYTF. Using reference TRBV9 and TRBJ1-2 for the parts outside the CDR3, the full variable domain is DSGVTQTPKHLITATGQRVTLRCSPRSGDLSVYWYQQSLDQGLQFLIQYYNGEERAKGNILERFSAQQFPDLHSELNLSSLELGDSALYFCASSVGMNLKLNYGYTFGSGTRLTVV.

V and J are TRBV7-9 and TRBJ1-6; D perhaps matches TRBD1 (6 bases). Germline V gives CDR1 SEHNR, CDR2 FQNEAQ (reference sequence). This CDR3 region has 15 residues. The germline V and J ends were trimmed by 5 bases and 7 bases, with 15 bases remaining between them. This CDR3 reads CASSPLTGENSPLHF. As DNA, the CDR3 is TGTGCCAGCAGCCCCTTGACAGGAGAAAATTCACCCCTCCACTTT.

The rearrangement links TRBV5-1 to TRBJ1-5, with 7 positions matching TRBD1. Germline V gene lookup returns CDR1 SGHRS and CDR2 YFSETQ. V dropped 2 bases and J dropped 4; count of bases not matched to a gene: 3. This CDR3 is built from 14 residues. CDR3 in DNA: TGCGCCAGCAGCTTACAGGGGTGGAATCAGCCCCAGCATTTT. It yields the protein CASSLQGWNQPQHF.

This clone has only one observation. The chain combines TRBV19 with TRBJ2-1; TRBD2 agrees at 7 bases. Germline CDR1 reads LNHDA; CDR2 reads SQIVND (reference sequence). With 10 bases clipped from V and 3 bases from J, the junction kept 12 bases outside the gene matches. The CDR3 runs to 15 residues. DNA of the CDR3: TGTGCCACTGCTTGGGGCGGGGGAGACTACAATGAGCAGTTCTTC. It specifies CATAWGGGDYNEQFF.

The genes are TRBV27 and TRBJ1-2; possibly TRBD1 for D (5 bases). V shed 0 bases and J shed 5 bases, with 13 bases lying between them. The CDR3 has 15 residues. Germline CDR1 and CDR2: MNHEY and SMNVEV (reference sequence). The CDR3 protein is CASSLSLQGGYGYTF. DNA of the CDR3: TGTGCCAGCAGTTTATCGTTGCAGGGAGGGTATGGCTACACCTTC.